The subject of this entry is one T cell receptor (beta chain). The germline V and J ends were trimmed by 5 bases and 3 bases, with 10 bases remaining between them. Germline CDR1 SEHNR, CDR2 FQNEAQ (reference sequence). This CDR3 is built from 13 residues. Participants were aged 18 to 89 years, lived in under 30 US areas, and enrolled virtually. Generated by immunoSEQ multiplex PCR, the TCRdb table keeps only in-frame clones and is missing some. The data show 110,000 to 150,000 clones, with about nine tenths seen just once and 10% to 12% held by the top ten. The data originate from a study of blood T cell repertoires in COVID-19. Study overall: T cells, B-cell-depleted T cells, or PBMCs supplied cDNA or gDNA.

V and J are TRBV7-9 and TRBJ1-2; no firm D call. This clonotype originated in a man aged 55 to 70 who had recovered from COVID-19. The specimen sequenced was PBMCs or T cells enriched from blood (not recorded which). CDR3 sequence (DNA): TGTGCCAGCAGCGCCGGGATCTACTATGGCTACACCTTC. Its translation: CASSAGIYYGYTF.